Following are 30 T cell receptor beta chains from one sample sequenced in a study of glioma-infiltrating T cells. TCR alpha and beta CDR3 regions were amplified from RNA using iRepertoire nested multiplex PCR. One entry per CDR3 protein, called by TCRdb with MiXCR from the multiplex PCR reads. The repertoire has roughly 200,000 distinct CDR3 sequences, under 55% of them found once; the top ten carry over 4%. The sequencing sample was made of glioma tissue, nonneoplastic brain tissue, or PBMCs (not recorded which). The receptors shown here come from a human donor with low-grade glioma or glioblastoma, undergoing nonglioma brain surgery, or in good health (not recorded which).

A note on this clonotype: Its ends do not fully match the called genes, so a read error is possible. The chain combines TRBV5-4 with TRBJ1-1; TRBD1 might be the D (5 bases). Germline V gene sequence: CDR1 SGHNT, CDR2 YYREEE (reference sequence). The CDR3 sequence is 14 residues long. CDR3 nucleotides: TGTGCCAGCAGACTACGAGGGGCGAACACTGAGGCTTTCTTT. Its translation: CASRLRGANTEAFF. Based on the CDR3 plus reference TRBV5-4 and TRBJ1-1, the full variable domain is ETGVTQSPTHLIKTRGQQVTLRCSSQSGHNTVSWYQQALGQGPQFIFQYYREEENGRGNFPPRFSGLQFPNYSSELNVNALELDDSALYLCASRLRGANTEAFFGQGTRLTVV.

CDR3 amino acids: CSASTPISVRPRSTDTQYF. CDR3 sequence (DNA): TGCAGTGCTAGTACGCCGATTAGCGTGAGGCCACGTTCAACAGATACGCAGTATTTT. The chain carries TRBV20-1 and TRBJ2-3; a weak D match, TRBD2 (5 bases). CDR3 size: 19 residues. Germline V gene data show CDR1 as DFQATT and CDR2 as SNEGSKA (reference sequence). Deletions cut 3 bases from V and 3 bases from J, with 28 bases between.

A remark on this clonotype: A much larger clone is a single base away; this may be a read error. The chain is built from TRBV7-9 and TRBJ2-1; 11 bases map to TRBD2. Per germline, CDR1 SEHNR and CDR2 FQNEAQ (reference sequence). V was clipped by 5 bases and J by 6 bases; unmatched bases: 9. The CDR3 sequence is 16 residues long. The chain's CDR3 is CASSDPLAGAGNEQFF. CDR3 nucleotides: TGTGCCAGCAGCGATCCACTAGCGGGAGCTGGCAATGAGCAGTTCTTC.

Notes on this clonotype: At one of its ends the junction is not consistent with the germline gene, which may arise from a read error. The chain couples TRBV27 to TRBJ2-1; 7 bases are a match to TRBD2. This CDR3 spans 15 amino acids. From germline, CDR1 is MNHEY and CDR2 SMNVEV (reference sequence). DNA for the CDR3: TGTGTCAGCAGTCCTGAGCGGGACTCCTACAATGAGCAGTCCTTC. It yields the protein CVSSPERDSYNEQSF.

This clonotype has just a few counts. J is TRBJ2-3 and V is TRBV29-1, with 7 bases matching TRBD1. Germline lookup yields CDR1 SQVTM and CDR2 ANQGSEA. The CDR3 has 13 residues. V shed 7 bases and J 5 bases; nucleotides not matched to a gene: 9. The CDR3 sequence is CSATGQGGDTQYF. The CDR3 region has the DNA TGCAGCGCGACAGGGCAAGGGGGAGATACGCAGTATTTT.

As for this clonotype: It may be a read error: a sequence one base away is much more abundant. The CDR3 DNA reads TGTGCCATCAGTCACGACAGTGGGGGCTTCTACACCTTC. Its translation: CAISHDSGGFYTF. The chain recombines TRBV12-3 or TRBV12-4 with TRBJ1-2; tentatively, D is TRBD1 (6 bases). The length of the CDR3 is 13 residues.

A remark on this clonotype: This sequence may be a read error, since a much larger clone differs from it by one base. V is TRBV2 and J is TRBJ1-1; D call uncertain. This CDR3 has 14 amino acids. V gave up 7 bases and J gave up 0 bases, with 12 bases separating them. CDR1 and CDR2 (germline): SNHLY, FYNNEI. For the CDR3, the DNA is TGTGCCAGCATTGGTTACACGATGAACACTGAAGCTTTCTTT. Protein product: CASIGYTMNTEAFF.

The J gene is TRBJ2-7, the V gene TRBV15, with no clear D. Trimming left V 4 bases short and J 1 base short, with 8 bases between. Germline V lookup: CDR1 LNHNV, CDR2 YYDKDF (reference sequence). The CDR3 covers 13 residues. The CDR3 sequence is CATSTDTSYEQYF. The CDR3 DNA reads TGTGCCACCAGCACCGACACTTCCTACGAGCAGTACTTC.

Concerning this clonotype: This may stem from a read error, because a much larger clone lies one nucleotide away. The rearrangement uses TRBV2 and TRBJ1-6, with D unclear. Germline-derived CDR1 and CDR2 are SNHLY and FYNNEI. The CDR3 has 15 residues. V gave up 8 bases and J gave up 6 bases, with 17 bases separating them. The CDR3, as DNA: TGTGCCAGCGGAATAAGTGGTATGGCTAATTCACCCCTCCACTTT. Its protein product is CASGISGMANSPLHF.

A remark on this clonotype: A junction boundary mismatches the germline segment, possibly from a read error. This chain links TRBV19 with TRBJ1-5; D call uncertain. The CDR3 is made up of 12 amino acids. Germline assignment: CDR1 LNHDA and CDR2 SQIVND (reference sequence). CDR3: CASSGTNQLQHF. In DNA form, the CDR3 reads TGTGCCAGTAGTGGAACTAATCAGCTCCAGCATTTT.

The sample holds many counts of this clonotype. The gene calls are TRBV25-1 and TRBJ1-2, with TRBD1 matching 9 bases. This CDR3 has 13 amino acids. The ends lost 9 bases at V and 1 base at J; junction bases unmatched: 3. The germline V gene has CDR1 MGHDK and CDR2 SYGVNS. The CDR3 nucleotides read TGTGCCAGGACAGGGGGAAATAACTATGGCTACACCTTC. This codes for CARTGGNNYGYTF.

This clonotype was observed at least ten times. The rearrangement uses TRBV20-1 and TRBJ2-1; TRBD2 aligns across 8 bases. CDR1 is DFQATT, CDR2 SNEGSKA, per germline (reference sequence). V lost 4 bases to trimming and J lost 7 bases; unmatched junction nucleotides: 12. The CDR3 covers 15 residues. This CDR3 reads CSAITERGGGNEQFF. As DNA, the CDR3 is TGCAGTGCTATTACTGAGCGGGGCGGGGGGAATGAGCAGTTCTTC.

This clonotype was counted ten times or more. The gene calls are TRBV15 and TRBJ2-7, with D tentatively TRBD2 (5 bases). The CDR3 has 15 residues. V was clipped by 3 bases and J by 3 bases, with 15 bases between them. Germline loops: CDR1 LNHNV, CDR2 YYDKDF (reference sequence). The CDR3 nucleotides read TGTGCCACCAGCAGGGCTCGCGGACTTAACTACGAGCAGTACTTC. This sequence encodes CATSRARGLNYEQYF.

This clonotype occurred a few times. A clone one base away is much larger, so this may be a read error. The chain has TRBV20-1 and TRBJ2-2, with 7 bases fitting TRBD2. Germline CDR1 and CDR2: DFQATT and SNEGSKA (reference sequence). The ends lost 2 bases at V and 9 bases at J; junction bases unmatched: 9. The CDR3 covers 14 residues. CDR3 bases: TGCAGTGCTAGACTAGAGGGAGGGCCGAGGGAGCTGTTTTTT. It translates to CSARLEGGPRELFF.

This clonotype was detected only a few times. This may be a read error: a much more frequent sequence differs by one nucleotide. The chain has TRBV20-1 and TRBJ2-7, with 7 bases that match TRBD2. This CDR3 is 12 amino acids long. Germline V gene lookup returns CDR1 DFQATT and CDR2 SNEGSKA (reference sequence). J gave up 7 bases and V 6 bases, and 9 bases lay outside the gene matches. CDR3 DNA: TGCAGTGCCAGGACTAGTTCAAGAGAGCAGTACTTC. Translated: CSARTSSREQYF.

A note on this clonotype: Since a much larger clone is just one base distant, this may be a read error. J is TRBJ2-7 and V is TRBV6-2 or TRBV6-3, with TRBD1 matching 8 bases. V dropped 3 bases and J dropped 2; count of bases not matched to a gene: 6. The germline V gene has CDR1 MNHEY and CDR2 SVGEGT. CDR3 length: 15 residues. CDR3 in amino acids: CASSYLPGGPYEQYF. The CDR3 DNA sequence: TGTGCCAGCAGTTATTTGCCAGGGGGCCCCTACGAGCAGTACTTC.

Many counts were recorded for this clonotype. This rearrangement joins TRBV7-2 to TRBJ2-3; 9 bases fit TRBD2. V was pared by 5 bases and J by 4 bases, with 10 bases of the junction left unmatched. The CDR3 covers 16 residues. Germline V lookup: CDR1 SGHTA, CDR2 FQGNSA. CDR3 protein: CASSENSGSSADTQYF. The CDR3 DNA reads TGTGCCAGCAGCGAGAATAGCGGGAGCTCGGCAGATACGCAGTATTTT.

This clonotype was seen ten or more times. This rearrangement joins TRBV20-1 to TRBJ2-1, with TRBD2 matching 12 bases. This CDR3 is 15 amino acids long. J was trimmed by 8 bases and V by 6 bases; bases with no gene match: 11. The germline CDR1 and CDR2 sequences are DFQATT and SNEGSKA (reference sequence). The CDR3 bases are TGCAGTGCAACCCAGACTAGCGGGAGTGTCGATGAGCAGTTCTTC. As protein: CSATQTSGSVDEQFF.

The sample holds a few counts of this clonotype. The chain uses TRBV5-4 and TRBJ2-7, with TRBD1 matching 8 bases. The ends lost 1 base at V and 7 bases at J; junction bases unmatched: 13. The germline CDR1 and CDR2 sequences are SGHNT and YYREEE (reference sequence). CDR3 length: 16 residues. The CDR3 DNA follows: TGTGCCAGCAGCTTGTCCGGGACAGGCTACTTCGGTGAGCAGTACTTC. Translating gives CASSLSGTGYFGEQYF. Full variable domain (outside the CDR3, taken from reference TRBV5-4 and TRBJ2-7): ETGVTQSPTHLIKTRGQQVTLRCSSQSGHNTVSWYQQALGQGPQFIFQYYREEENGRGNFPPRFSGLQFPNYSSELNVNALELDDSALYLCASSLSGTGYFGEQYFGPGTRLTVT.

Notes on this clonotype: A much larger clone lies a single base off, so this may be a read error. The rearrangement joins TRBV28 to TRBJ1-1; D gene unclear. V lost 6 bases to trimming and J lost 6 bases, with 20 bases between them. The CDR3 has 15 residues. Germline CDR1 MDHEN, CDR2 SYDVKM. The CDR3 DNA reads TGTGCCAGCAGCCTCCTAGGGATATCGGACGCTGAAGCTTTCTTT. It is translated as CASSLLGISDAEAFF.

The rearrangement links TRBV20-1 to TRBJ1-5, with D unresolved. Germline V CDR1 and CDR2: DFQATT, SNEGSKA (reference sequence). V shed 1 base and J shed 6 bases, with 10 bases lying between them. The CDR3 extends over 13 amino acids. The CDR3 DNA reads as TGCAGTGCTAGAGCGGGGAAGGGTCAGCCCCAGCATTTT. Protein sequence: CSARAGKGQPQHF.

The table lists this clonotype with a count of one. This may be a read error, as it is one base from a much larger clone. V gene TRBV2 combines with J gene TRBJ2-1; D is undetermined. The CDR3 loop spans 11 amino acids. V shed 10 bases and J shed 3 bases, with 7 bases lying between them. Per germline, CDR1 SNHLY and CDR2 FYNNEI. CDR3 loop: CAIGFYNEQFF. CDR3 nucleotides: TGTGCCATCGGGTTCTACAATGAGCAGTTCTTC.

The CDR3 sequence is CASSYDRRVSGETQYF. CDR3 sequence (DNA): TGTGCCAGCAGCTACGACCGACGCGTGTCGGGGGAGACCCAGTACTTC. The V and J genes are TRBV5-4 and TRBJ2-5; weak D call: TRBD2 (5 bases). The CDR3 has 16 residues. The V gene's germline CDR1 is SGHNT and CDR2 YYREEE (reference sequence). V lost 3 bases to trimming and J lost 5 bases, with 20 bases between them.

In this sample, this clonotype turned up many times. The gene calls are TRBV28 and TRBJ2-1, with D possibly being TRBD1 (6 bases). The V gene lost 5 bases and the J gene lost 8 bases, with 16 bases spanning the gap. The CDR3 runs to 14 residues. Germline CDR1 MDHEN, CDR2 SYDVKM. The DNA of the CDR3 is TGTGCCAGCAGTCACAGGGCGATTATCGATGAGCAGTTCTTC. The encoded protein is CASSHRAIIDEQFF.

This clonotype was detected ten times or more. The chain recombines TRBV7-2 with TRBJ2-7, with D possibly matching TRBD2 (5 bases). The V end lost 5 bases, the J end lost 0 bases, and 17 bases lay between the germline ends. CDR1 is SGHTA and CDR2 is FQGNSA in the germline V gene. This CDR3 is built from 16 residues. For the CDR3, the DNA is TGTGCCAGCAGCCCTACTTCTAGCCCGAGCTCCTACGAGCAGTACTTC. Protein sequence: CASSPTSSPSSYEQYF.

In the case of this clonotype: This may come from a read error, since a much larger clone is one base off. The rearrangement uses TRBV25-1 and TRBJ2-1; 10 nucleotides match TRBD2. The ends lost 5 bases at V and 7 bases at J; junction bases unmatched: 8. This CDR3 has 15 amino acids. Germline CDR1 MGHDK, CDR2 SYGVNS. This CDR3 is CASSFELAGKNEQFF. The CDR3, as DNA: TGTGCCAGCAGTTTTGAACTAGCGGGGAAAAATGAGCAGTTCTTC.

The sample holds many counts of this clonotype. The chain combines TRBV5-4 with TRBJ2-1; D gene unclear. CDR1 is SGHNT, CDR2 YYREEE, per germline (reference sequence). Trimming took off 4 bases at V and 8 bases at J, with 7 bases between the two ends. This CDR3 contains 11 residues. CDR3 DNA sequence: TGTGCCAGCAGCGGCGCTTATGAGCAGTTCTTC. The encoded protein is CASSGAYEQFF.

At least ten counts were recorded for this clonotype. The CDR3 nucleotides read TGCAGTGCTAAGAAGGGACAGGCATTCATGAACACTGAAGCTTTCTTT. Translated: CSAKKGQAFMNTEAFF. The chain couples TRBV20-1 to TRBJ1-1; TRBD1 aligns across 8 bases. V was pared by 4 bases and J by 0 bases, with 10 bases of the junction left unmatched. Germline assignment: CDR1 DFQATT and CDR2 SNEGSKA (reference sequence). This CDR3 spans 16 amino acids.

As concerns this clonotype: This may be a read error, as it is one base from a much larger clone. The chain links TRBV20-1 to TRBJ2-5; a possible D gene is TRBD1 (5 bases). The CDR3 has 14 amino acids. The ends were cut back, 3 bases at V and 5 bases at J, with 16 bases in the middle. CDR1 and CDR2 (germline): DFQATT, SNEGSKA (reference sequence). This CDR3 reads CSARQQVGQETQYF. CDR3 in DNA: TGCAGTGCTAGGCAACAGGTAGGCCAGGAGACCCAGTACTTC.

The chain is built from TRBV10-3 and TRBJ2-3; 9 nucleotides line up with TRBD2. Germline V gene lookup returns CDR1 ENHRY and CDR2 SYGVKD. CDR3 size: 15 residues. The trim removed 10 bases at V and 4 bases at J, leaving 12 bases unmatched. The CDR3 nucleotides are TGTGCCACGGGGTACGGGACTAGCTTTCCAGATACGCAGTATTTT. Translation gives CATGYGTSFPDTQYF.